This is a list of T cell receptor beta chains from one sample in a study of shared clonotypes between healthy human individuals. Assay used: immunoSEQ multiplex PCR; TCRdb lists only in-frame clones, some missing. This table holds 550,000 to 750,000 clones, approximately 90% found once. The sample comprised naive CD8+ T cells sorted from blood. These receptors all come from a young man in good health. Both conserved end residues are part of each CDR3. A D gene is named only where the DNA matches it firmly. Clone size is shown for a subset of rows, as once, few, many or a class of expanded clone.

cdr3_nt | cdr3_aa | j_call | v_call | d_call | cdr3_length | clone_size
TGCGCCAGCAGCTTGGAGGGACACAGGGGACCCTACGAGCAGTACTTC | CASSLEGHRGPYEQYF | TRBJ2-7 | TRBV5-1 | TRBD1 | 16 | -
TGTGCCAGCAGCTTTCTAGACTCAGGCTACACCTTC | CASSFLDSGYTF | TRBJ1-2 | TRBV7-9 | - | 12 | -
TGTGCCAGCAGCTCTGCGCGGGGGGCTCTAAGCTACGAGCAGTACTTC | CASSSARGALSYEQYF | TRBJ2-7 | TRBV7-2 | TRBD2 | 16 | -
TGTGCCAGCAGTAAGGGACTAGCGGGCAATGAGCAGTTCTTC | CASSKGLAGNEQFF | TRBJ2-1 | TRBV27 | TRBD2 | 14 | -
TGTGCCAGCAGTTACTCCGGACACGAAGAGGAGGGGCAGTACTTC | CASSYSGHEEEGQYF | TRBJ2-7 | TRBV6-5 | - | 15 | -
TGTGCCAGCGGGACTGGAGCGTTCCGCTTCACAGATACGCAGTATTTT | CASGTGAFRFTDTQYF | TRBJ2-3 | TRBV27 | - | 16 | -
TGTGCCAGCAGCCCCGTACTAGCGGGAAGGGATGAGCAGTTCTTC | CASSPVLAGRDEQFF | TRBJ2-1 | TRBV6-5 | TRBD2 | 15 | -
TGTGCCAGCAGCTGGCCGCCGGGACGGCCCGCAAAAGGTGGCTACACCTTC | CASSWPPGRPAKGGYTF | TRBJ1-2 | TRBV7-9 | - | 17 | -
TGTGCCAGCAGCTCGGCCCCGGGACACAGCTACGAGCAGTACTTC | CASSSAPGHSYEQYF | TRBJ2-7 | TRBV5-4 | - | 15 | -
TGTGCCAGCAGCGCCAGGGGGGCGAACTACGAGCAGTACTTC | CASSARGANYEQYF | TRBJ2-7 | TRBV6-6 | - | 14 | -
TGTGCCAGCGGGACTAGCGGGAGCTACGAGCAGTACTTC | CASGTSGSYEQYF | TRBJ2-7 | TRBV27 | TRBD2 | 13 | -
TGTGCCAGCACCACAGGGAAGGATGAAAAACTGTTTTTT | CASTTGKDEKLFF | TRBJ1-4 | TRBV7-9 | - | 13 | -
TGTGCCAGCAGTGGCGGACAGGGGAATGAAAAACTGTTTTTT | CASSGGQGNEKLFF | TRBJ1-4 | TRBV2 | TRBD1 | 14 | -
TGTGCCAGCAGCTTGTATGGGGGGGTGACTGGGTTCTACGAGCAGTACTTC | CASSLYGGVTGFYEQYF | TRBJ2-7 | TRBV5-5 | TRBD2 | 17 | -
TGTGCCAGCAGTTTATGGGGGGTAGAAGAGACCCAGTACTTC | CASSLWGVEETQYF | TRBJ2-5 | TRBV27 | - | 14 | once
TGCGCCAGCAAGGGTACTGGGGCCAACGTCCTGACTTTC | CASKGTGANVLTF | TRBJ2-6 | TRBV5-1 | - | 13 | -
TGTGCCAGCAGCGGTCCGGGGGGTCAGCCCCAGCATTTT | CASSGPGGQPQHF | TRBJ1-5 | TRBV7-6 | - | 13 | few
TGTGCCAGCAGCTTATTGTCCGAGTCGGGGGTCAATGAGCAGTTCTTC | CASSLLSESGVNEQFF | TRBJ2-1 | TRBV7-8 | - | 16 | once
TGTGCCAGAAGCTTGCCCCCAGACCGCAGATCCCTCGGATATGAGCTGTTTTTT | CARSLPPDRRSLGYELFF | TRBJ2-2 | TRBV5-3 | - | 18 | -
TGTGCCAGCAGCTTAGGATCAGGGGCTGAAGCTTTCTTT | CASSLGSGAEAFF | TRBJ1-1 | TRBV5-6 | - | 13 | -
TGTGCCAGCAGGGGACGGACTAACTATGGCTACACCTTC | CASRGRTNYGYTF | TRBJ1-2 | TRBV6-5 | - | 13 | -
TGTGCCAGCAGTGAAGCACCAGGGAATAGCTCCTACGAGCAGTACTTC | CASSEAPGNSSYEQYF | TRBJ2-7 | TRBV6-1 | - | 16 | -
TGTGCCAGCGGACAGGTTACGAACACCGGGGAGCTGTTTTTT | CASGQVTNTGELFF | TRBJ2-2 | TRBV6-6 | TRBD1 | 14 | -
TGTGCCAGCATCGGACAGGGACGAATTGGCGAGCAGTACTTC | CASIGQGRIGEQYF | TRBJ2-7 | TRBV2 | TRBD1 | 14 | -
TGTGCCAGCAGCTTAGACAGGGGTGGGACTGAAGCTTTCTTT | CASSLDRGGTEAFF | TRBJ1-1 | TRBV7-9 | TRBD1 | 14 | few
TGCGCCAGCAGCCACAGGACAGGGGGCGATGGCTACACCTTC | CASSHRTGGDGYTF | TRBJ1-2 | TRBV4-1 | TRBD1 | 14 | -
TGTGCCAGCAGTTTAGGGGGAGTCTCGAGGGCCAATGAGCAGTTCTTC | CASSLGGVSRANEQFF | TRBJ2-1 | TRBV27 | - | 16 | -
TGTGCCAGCAGCCAGGGTTTCTTAACTGAAGCTTTCTTT | CASSQGFLTEAFF | TRBJ1-1 | TRBV27 | - | 13 | -
TGTGCCAGCAGTTTCCGGGACAGGGGGCTTTACGAGCAGTACTTC | CASSFRDRGLYEQYF | TRBJ2-7 | TRBV28 | TRBD1 | 15 | -
TGTGCCAGCAGTTCTAGCGGGAGGGGTAATGAGCAGTTCTTC | CASSSSGRGNEQFF | TRBJ2-1 | TRBV27 | TRBD2 | 14 | -
TGCGCCAGCAGCTTTACTAGCGGGAGGAGCTCCTACGAGCAGTACTTC | CASSFTSGRSSYEQYF | TRBJ2-7 | TRBV5-1 | TRBD2 | 16 | -
TGTGCCAGCAGCATGAACAGGGGGCTGTCCTACGAGCAGTACTTC | CASSMNRGLSYEQYF | TRBJ2-7 | TRBV7-8 | TRBD1 | 15 | -
TGTGCCAGCAGTTTATATTTCACGGCGGGCCCGGTTACCGGGGAGCTGTTTTTT | CASSLYFTAGPVTGELFF | TRBJ2-2 | TRBV27 | - | 18 | -
TGTGCCAGCAGCCCATATGCGTCCACAATTGAAGCTTTCTTT | CASSPYASTIEAFF | TRBJ1-1 | TRBV9 | - | 14 | -
TGTGCCAGCAGCTCACGGACAGGGCCAGAGCAGTACTTC | CASSSRTGPEQYF | TRBJ2-7 | TRBV7-9 | TRBD1 | 13 | -
TGTGCCAGCTCAGTAACAGGGACAGCCTACGAGCAGTACTTC | CASSVTGTAYEQYF | TRBJ2-7 | TRBV18 | TRBD1 | 14 | -
TGTGCCAGCAGCTTAGACAGGGGGCATCAGCCCCAGCATTTT | CASSLDRGHQPQHF | TRBJ1-5 | TRBV7-2 | TRBD1 | 14 | -
TGTGCCAGCAGAGAGGACATTCCCACCAGCTATGGCTACACCTTC | CASREDIPTSYGYTF | TRBJ1-2 | TRBV2 | - | 15 | -
TGTGCCAGCAGCTTATGGGGACTAGCGGGAGCCTACAATGAGCAGTTCTTC | CASSLWGLAGAYNEQFF | TRBJ2-1 | TRBV7-8 | TRBD2 | 17 | -
TGTGCCAGCAGCCACGCGACGGGGCCCACAGATACGCAGTATTTT | CASSHATGPTDTQYF | TRBJ2-3 | TRBV7-3 | - | 15 | -
TGTGCCAGCAGTGCCCAGGGGGCTGGCTATGGCTACACCTTC | CASSAQGAGYGYTF | TRBJ1-2 | TRBV2 | TRBD1 | 14 | -
TGTGCCTGGAGTGGGAGCAGCGGGAGTCCCTACGAGCAGTACTTC | CAWSGSSGSPYEQYF | TRBJ2-7 | TRBV30 | TRBD2 | 15 | -
TGTGCCACCAGCAGAGTAAGGGGAGGAGGCTACACCTTC | CATSRVRGGGYTF | TRBJ1-2 | TRBV15 | - | 13 | -
TGCGCCAGCAGTGAGTCGACAGGGGCCGTACAAGAGACCCAGTACTTC | CASSESTGAVQETQYF | TRBJ2-5 | TRBV10-2 | TRBD1 | 16 | -